Listed here are 8 T cell receptor beta chains from one sample, sequenced in a study of T cell changes during pregnancy in multiple sclerosis. TCRdb keeps only in-frame clones here, not all; method: immunoSEQ multiplex PCR. The sample shows approximately 70,000 clones, 90% to 95% of them seen only once. This material consisted of peripheral blood, taken in the third trimester of pregnancy. These receptors all stem from a female donor in good health, enrolled as a control in a pregnancy study.

The CDR3 DNA sequence: TGTGCCAGTAGGACGACAGGGGGATACAATGAGCAGTTCTTC. Residues: CASRTTGGYNEQFF. The gene calls are TRBV19 and TRBJ2-1, with 9 bases fitting TRBD1. The CDR3 is made up of 14 amino acids. V lost 6 bases and J lost 4; bases outside the gene matches: 4. Germline CDR1 reads LNHDA; CDR2 reads SQIVND (reference sequence).

The gene calls are TRBV4-3 and TRBJ2-7, with 7 positions matching TRBD1. This CDR3 comprises 14 residues. The V gene end was trimmed by 3 bases and the J gene end by 4 bases; junction bases not matched to a gene: 6. Germline V CDR1 and CDR2: LGHNA, YSLEER. The CDR3 nucleotides read TGCGCCAGCAGCCAGTATTCCAGGGGGTACGAGCAGTACTTC. Residues: CASSQYSRGYEQYF.

V is TRBV6-1 and J is TRBJ1-4, with TRBD1 matching over 9 bases. CDR1 and CDR2 from the germline V gene are MNHNS and SASEGT. V lost 1 base to trimming and J lost 0 bases; unmatched junction nucleotides: 0. The CDR3 is 16 residues long. This CDR3 reads CASSEGTGATNEKLFF. The CDR3 DNA sequence: TGTGCCAGCAGTGAAGGGACAGGGGCAACTAATGAAAAACTGTTTTTT.

The chain uses TRBV7-2 and TRBJ2-1; 10 nucleotides agree with TRBD2. Germline V gene data show CDR1 as SGHTA and CDR2 as FQGNSA. Trimming cost V 4 bases and J 6 bases; bases outside gene matches: 9. The length of the CDR3 is 16 residues. The CDR3 bases are TGTGCCAGCAGCTACCTAGCGGGAGTAGTTGGCAATGAGCAGTTCTTC. This translates into CASSYLAGVVGNEQFF. The variable domain in full, with the rest retrieved from reference TRBV7-2 and TRBJ2-1, is GAGVSQSPSNKVTEKGKDVELRCDPISGHTALYWYRQSLGQGLEFLIYFQGNSAPDKSGLPSDRFSAERTGGSVSTLTIQRTQQEDSAVYLCASSYLAGVVGNEQFFGPGTRLTVL.

This rearrangement joins TRBV7-9 to TRBJ1-4; 11 nucleotides line up with TRBD1. Unmatched junction bases numbered 4, after V lost 5 bases and J lost 8 bases. Germline CDR1 SEHNR, CDR2 FQNEAQ (reference sequence). The CDR3 covers 14 residues. CDR3 sequence: CASSTGTGGEKLFF. The CDR3 bases are TGTGCCAGCAGCACCGGGACAGGGGGAGAAAAACTGTTTTTT.

This chain's CDR3 is CASSRIERGGEKLFF. For the CDR3, the DNA is TGTGCCAGCAGCCGCATCGAGCGGGGGGGTGAAAAACTGTTTTTT. The chain uses TRBV7-9 and TRBJ1-4, with a weak D call TRBD1 (5 bases). V shed 5 bases and J shed 7 bases, with 17 bases lying between them. CDR3 length: 15 residues. Per the germline V gene, CDR1 is SEHNR and CDR2 is FQNEAQ (reference sequence).

The V and J genes are TRBV21-1 and TRBJ1-2. TRBV21-1 is labeled a pseudogene. The length of the CDR3 is 15 residues. The CDR3: CATPVLWSRHYGYTF. The CDR3, as DNA: TGTGCCACCCCGGTCTTATGGTCCCGTCACTATGGCTACACCTTC.

The chain employs TRBV7-2 and TRBJ2-5, with 14 bases lining up with TRBD2. CDR3 length: 16 amino acids. Germline V gene sequence: CDR1 SGHTA, CDR2 FQGNSA. After removal of 3 bases from V and 3 bases from J, the junction contained 3 bases not matched to a gene. CDR3 DNA sequence: TGTGCCAGCAGCTTCAGACTAGCGGGGGGGAAAGAGACCCAGTACTTC. Its translation: CASSFRLAGGKETQYF.